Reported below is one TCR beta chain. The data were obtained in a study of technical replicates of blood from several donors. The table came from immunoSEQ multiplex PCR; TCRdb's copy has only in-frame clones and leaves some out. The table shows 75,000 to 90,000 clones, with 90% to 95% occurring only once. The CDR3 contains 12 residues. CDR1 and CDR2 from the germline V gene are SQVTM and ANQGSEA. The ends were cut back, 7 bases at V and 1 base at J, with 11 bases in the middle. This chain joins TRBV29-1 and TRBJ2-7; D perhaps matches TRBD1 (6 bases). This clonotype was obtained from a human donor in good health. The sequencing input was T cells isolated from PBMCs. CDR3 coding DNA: TGCAGCGCCCGGACAGTATCCTACGAGCAGTACTTC. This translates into CSARTVSYEQYF.